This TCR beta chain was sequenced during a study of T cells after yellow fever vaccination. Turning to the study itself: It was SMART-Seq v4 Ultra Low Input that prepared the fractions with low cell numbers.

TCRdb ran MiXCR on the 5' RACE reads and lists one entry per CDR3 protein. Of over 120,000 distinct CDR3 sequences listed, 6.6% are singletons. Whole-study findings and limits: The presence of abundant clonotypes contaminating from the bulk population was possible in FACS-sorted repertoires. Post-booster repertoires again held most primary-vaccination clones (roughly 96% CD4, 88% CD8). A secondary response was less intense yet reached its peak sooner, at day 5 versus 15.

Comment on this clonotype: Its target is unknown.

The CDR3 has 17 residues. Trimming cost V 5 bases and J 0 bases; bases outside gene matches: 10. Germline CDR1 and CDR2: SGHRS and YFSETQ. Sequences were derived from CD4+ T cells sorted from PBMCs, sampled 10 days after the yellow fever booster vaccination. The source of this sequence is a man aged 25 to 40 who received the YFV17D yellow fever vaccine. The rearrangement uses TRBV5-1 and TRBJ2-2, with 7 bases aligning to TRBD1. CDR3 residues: CASSLRTTGSNTGELFF. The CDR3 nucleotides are TGCGCCAGCAGTTTGCGGACGACAGGGTCGAACACCGGGGAGCTGTTTTTT. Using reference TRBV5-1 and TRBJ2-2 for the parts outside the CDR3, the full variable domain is KAGVTQTPRYLIKTRGQQVTLSCSPISGHRSVSWYQQTPGQGLQFLFEYFSETQRNKGNFPGRFSGRQFSNSRSEMNVSTLELGDSALYLCASSLRTTGSNTGELFFGEGSRLTVL.